This T cell receptor (beta chain) comes out of a study of blood T cell repertoires in COVID-19. Study information: The United States, Italy and Spain were the sources of the acute and convalescent COVID-19 samples. From T cells, B-cell-depleted T cells, or PBMCs came the material, which was cDNA or gDNA.

The length of the CDR3 is 13 residues. V lost 3 bases, J lost 2 bases, and 9 bases lay in between. Germline CDR1 is DFQATT and CDR2 is SNEGSKA (reference sequence). Original processing notes: The authors estimated nucleated cell counts from reference gene primer amplification. The assay was immunoSEQ multiplex PCR, and TCRdb's table has in-frame clones only and misses some. V and J calls and clone size follow that table, whereas D and trimming were derived from the DNA. The sample has 40,000 to 60,000 clones; more than 65% are singletons. Sequencing input: peripheral blood. This chain uses TRBV20-1 with TRBJ2-3; a weak D match, TRBD2 (6 bases). The source is a human donor in a cohort sampled during active COVID-19. The CDR3 spells CSASRDSTDTQYF. The CDR3, as DNA: TGCAGTGCTAGTCGGGACTCCACAGATACGCAGTATTTT.